The rows below give T cell receptor beta chains drawn from one sample of a study of T cell responses to AZD1222 COVID-19 vaccine. The data were produced by immunoSEQ multiplex PCR, yet TCRdb's version contains in-frame clones alone and is incomplete. The sample lists about 110,000 clones; 85% to 90% were seen once. Sequencing used peripheral blood, obtained on day 0 of AZD1222 vaccination. The source of these receptors is an adult in good health. The CDR3 runs from the conserved cysteine through the conserved F or W. D genes are given only for firm matches. Not every row has a clone size; where given, it reads once, few, many or a size class.

TRBD2 | NA | TRBJ2-1 | TRBV3-1/TRBV3-2 | CASSHLSGTSSNEQFF | TGTGCCAGCAGCCACCTATCCGGGACTAGCTCGAATGAGCAGTTCTTC
NA | few | TRBJ1-2 | TRBV27 | CASSLSGAAPGYTF | TGTGCCAGCAGTTTATCAGGGGCAGCTCCTGGCTACACCTTC
TRBD1 | NA | TRBJ1-6 | TRBV15 | CATSRDGSVGGSPLHF | TGTGCCACCAGCAGAGATGGCTCAGTAGGGGGCTCACCCCTCCACTTT
TRBD1 | NA | TRBJ2-1 | TRBV28 | CASTTAHRGPDEQFF | TGTGCCAGCACCACCGCCCACAGGGGGCCTGATGAGCAGTTCTTC
TRBD2 | NA | TRBJ2-1 | TRBV28 | CASSPPGLAGTSFF | TGTGCCAGCAGTCCGCCGGGACTAGCGGGGACGTCGTTCTTC
TRBD1 | NA | TRBJ1-5 | TRBV4-1 | CASSGTGNQPQHF | TGCGCCAGCAGTGGGACAGGGAATCAGCCCCAGCATTTT
NA | NA | TRBJ2-2 | TRBV6-2/TRBV6-3 | CASSYYLGSTGELFF | TGTGCCAGCAGTTACTATTTGGGGAGCACCGGGGAGCTGTTTTTT
NA | once | TRBJ2-7 | TRBV4-1 | CASSQDRGVGYEQYF | TGCGCCAGCAGCCAAGATCGAGGAGTGGGCTACGAGCAGTACTTC
NA | NA | TRBJ1-2 | TRBV7-9 | CASSLTSQGYGYTF | TGTGCCAGCAGCTTAACATCCCAGGGCTATGGCTACACCTTC
TRBD1 | NA | TRBJ1-1 | TRBV10-3 | CAIRTGAGVSFDEAFF | TGTGCCATCAGGACAGGGGCGGGGGTGTCCTTTGACGAAGCTTTCTTT
NA | NA | TRBJ2-7 | TRBV30 | CAGGDSTYEQYF | TGTGCCGGAGGGGACAGCACCTACGAGCAGTACTTC
NA | NA | TRBJ1-1 | TRBV10-3 | CAISGSGEVFTEAFF | TGTGCCATCAGTGGTTCAGGGGAGGTTTTCACTGAAGCTTTCTTT
NA | NA | TRBJ1-5 | TRBV2 | CASSVRGAQPQHF | TGTGCCAGCAGTGTACGGGGTGCCCAGCCCCAGCATTTT
NA | NA | TRBJ2-7 | TRBV6-5 | CASSSRGFRSSYEQYF | TGTGCCAGCAGTTCCCGAGGGTTTCGAAGCTCCTACGAGCAGTACTTC
NA | NA | TRBJ1-4 | TRBV9 | CASSPRGRWGYEKLFF | TGTGCCAGCAGCCCCAGAGGTCGGTGGGGGTATGAAAAACTGTTTTTT
TRBD1 | NA | TRBJ1-5 | TRBV23-1 | CASSQTGQGCQPQHF | TGCGCCAGCAGTCAAACAGGACAGGGTTGTCAGCCCCAGCATTTT
NA | NA | TRBJ2-3 | TRBV5-1 | CASSSVGARTDTQYF | TGCGCCAGCAGCTCGGTGGGGGCGAGGACAGATACGCAGTATTTT
TRBD2 | NA | TRBJ2-5 | TRBV20-1 | CSASWDYSRETQYF | TGCAGTGCTAGTTGGGACTACAGCCGGGAGACCCAGTACTTC
NA | once | TRBJ1-1 | TRBV20-1 | CSPGLNTEAFF | TGCAGTCCTGGACTCAACACTGAAGCTTTCTTT
TRBD1 | NA | TRBJ1-2 | TRBV5-1 | CASSLAETGSGYTF | TGCGCCAGCAGCTTGGCCGAGACAGGGAGTGGCTACACCTTC
NA | NA | TRBJ1-1 | TRBV9 | CASSTLYTEAFF | TGTGCCAGCAGCACCTTATACACTGAAGCTTTCTTT
NA | NA | TRBJ2-5 | TRBV5-1 | CASSFDPKETQYF | TGCGCCAGCAGCTTCGATCCGAAAGAGACCCAGTACTTC
NA | NA | TRBJ2-2 | TRBV24-1 | CATSDLGGGGGELFF | TGTGCCACCAGTGATCTAGGAGGGGGAGGTGGGGAGCTGTTTTTT
TRBD2 | NA | TRBJ2-2 | TRBV11-1 | CASSLTMLAETGELFF | TGTGCCAGCAGCTTAACCATGCTAGCGGAAACCGGGGAGCTGTTTTTT
NA | NA | TRBJ1-4 | TRBV4-3 | CASSQDPHRDEKLFF | TGCGCCAGCAGCCAAGATCCACACCGGGATGAAAAACTGTTTTTT
NA | NA | TRBJ1-5 | TRBV30 | CAWGSARGNQPQHF | TGTGCCTGGGGGTCTGCTCGGGGCAATCAGCCCCAGCATTTT
NA | NA | TRBJ1-1 | TRBV5-1 | CASSSTLLETEAFF | TGCGCCAGCAGTTCTACCCTATTAGAAACTGAAGCTTTCTTT
NA | many | TRBJ2-5 | TRBV9 | CASSVGVAGRETQYF | TGTGCCAGCAGCGTAGGTGTGGCGGGACGGGAGACCCAGTACTTC
TRBD2 | once | TRBJ2-5 | TRBV3-1/TRBV3-2 | CASSQGRALRGGGTQYF | TGTGCCAGCAGCCAAGGAAGGGCTCTGCGGGGGGGCGGGACCCAGTACTTC
NA | NA | TRBJ1-1 | TRBV29-1 | CSAKQGNTEAFF | TGCAGCGCCAAACAGGGGAACACTGAAGCTTTCTTT
NA | NA | TRBJ2-2 | TRBV7-2 | CASSLGGTENTGELFF | TGTGCCAGCAGCTTAGGTGGGACGGAAAACACCGGGGAGCTGTTTTTT
NA | once | TRBJ1-2 | TRBV6-5 | CASSPPGKDGYTF | TGTGCCAGCAGCCCACCGGGGAAGGATGGCTACACCTTC
NA | few | TRBJ1-5 | TRBV7-4 | CASRQATGSHQPQHF | TGTGCCAGCAGGCAAGCCACCGGGTCCCATCAGCCCCAGCATTTT
TRBD2 | NA | TRBJ2-3 | TRBV5-1 | CASSSLAGGRTDTQYF | TGCGCCAGCAGCTCCCTAGCGGGGGGGCGCACAGATACGCAGTATTTT
TRBD1 | NA | TRBJ1-4 | TRBV18 | CASSPGTGRNEKLFF | TGTGCCAGCTCACCCGGGACAGGCCGTAATGAAAAACTGTTTTTT
NA | NA | TRBJ1-3 | TRBV5-1 | CASRSGSLSGNTIYF | TGCGCCAGCAGAAGCGGCAGCCTCTCTGGAAACACCATATATTTT
NA | NA | TRBJ1-5 | TRBV6-2/TRBV6-3 | CASSITGNNQPQHF | TGTGCCAGCAGTATAACAGGGAACAATCAGCCCCAGCATTTT
NA | once | TRBJ2-2 | TRBV6-6 | CASSYSGPRNTGELFF | TGTGCCAGCAGTTATTCCGGACCAAGGAACACCGGGGAGCTGTTTTTT
TRBD2 | NA | TRBJ2-2 | TRBV6-2/TRBV6-3 | CASSRGLAGFTGELFF | TGTGCCAGCAGCCGGGGACTAGCGGGGTTCACCGGGGAGCTGTTTTTT
NA | NA | TRBJ1-2 | TRBV7-8 | CASSQSGQIYGYTF | TGTGCCAGCAGCCAAAGCGGACAGATCTATGGCTACACCTTC
NA | NA | TRBJ1-1 | TRBV15 | CATSPQEGDTEAFF | TGTGCCACCAGCCCCCAGGAGGGGGACACTGAAGCTTTCTTT
NA | NA | TRBJ1-2 | TRBV14 | CASSQDRAAIGYTF | TGTGCCAGCAGCCAAGATCGGGCCGCCATAGGCTACACCTTC
TRBD1 | NA | TRBJ2-1 | TRBV6-5 | CASSYQGQGVREQFF | TGTGCCAGCAGTTACCAGGGACAGGGGGTGAGGGAGCAGTTCTTC
NA | NA | TRBJ1-2 | TRBV29-1 | CSVDEEGRSNYGYTF | TGCAGCGTTGATGAGGAGGGCCGATCAAACTATGGCTACACCTTC
NA | NA | TRBJ1-1 | TRBV29-1 | CSVDGGRDTEAFF | TGCAGCGTTGACGGGGGGAGGGACACTGAAGCTTTCTTT
NA | NA | TRBJ1-2 | TRBV28 | CASSSGDNYGYTF | TGTGCCAGCAGCTCAGGGGACAACTATGGCTACACCTTC
TRBD1 | NA | TRBJ1-1 | TRBV5-1 | CASSARQGHTEAFF | TGCGCCAGCAGCGCCCGACAGGGGCACACTGAAGCTTTCTTT
TRBD1 | NA | TRBJ1-2 | TRBV7-2 | CASSPRDRASGYTF | TGTGCCAGCAGCCCCCGGGACAGGGCAAGTGGCTACACCTTC
NA | NA | TRBJ2-6 | TRBV5-5 | CASSPHLSGANVLTF | TGTGCCAGCAGCCCACATCTCTCTGGGGCCAACGTCCTGACTTTC
NA | NA | TRBJ2-7 | TRBV5-1 | CASRLGSVGVDEQYF | TGCGCCAGCAGGCTTGGATCCGTTGGGGTGGACGAGCAGTACTTC